This T cell receptor (beta chain) was profiled in a study of blood T cell repertoires in COVID-19. Study-wide context: Sources were T cells, B-cell-depleted T cells, or PBMCs; the material itself was cDNA or gDNA.

Germline CDR1 reads MDHEN; CDR2 reads SYDVKM. V gave up 5 bases and J gave up 1 base; unmatched junction bases: 9. The CDR3 contains 17 residues. Assay: immunoSEQ multiplex PCR; the TCRdb copy retains only in-frame clones and omits some. The sample holds fewer than 250,000 clones; 80% to 90% are singletons and the top ten take 10%. The TCR comes from a woman older than 75 with acute or convalescent COVID-19. This chain links TRBV28 with TRBJ2-3; TRBD2 aligns across 10 bases. Sequenced: peripheral blood. CDR3 loop: CASSQGGLAYGTDTQYF. CDR3 bases: TGTGCCAGCAGTCAAGGGGGACTAGCGTACGGCACAGATACGCAGTATTTT.